This TCR beta chain was profiled in a study of T cell changes during pregnancy in multiple sclerosis (dated by TCRdb to about 2019). Study-wide context: In women with multiple sclerosis, the researchers looked at how the T cell repertoire shifted as pregnancy progressed.

Via the germline V gene, CDR1 is LGHNA and CDR2 YSLEER. V loses 4 bases, J loses 7 bases, and the germline ends lie 29 bases apart. The CDR3 numbers 19 residues from cysteine through phenylalanine. The only DNA kept is the CDR3, 57 bases in frame from the first base. In regard to this clone: What this receptor recognizes is not known. The sample holds no much larger clone one base away, and base qualities are not on file.

Library generation was performed with the immunoSEQ multiplex PCR assay. In its TCRdb copy, this immuneACCESS table keeps in-frame sequences only and misses some clones. Where compared with another copy, unresolved V genes explain less than half of these, and the others have no known cause. Counted in this sample were approximately 30,000 clones; 85% to 95% of them appeared once. The ten largest clones represent roughly 0.42% of the sample. Sequences were derived from CD4+ T cells from peripheral blood mononuclear cells, sampled after pregnancy. The sequence was obtained from a female donor with multiple sclerosis, enrolled in a pregnancy study. The chain joins TRBV4-3 to TRBJ2-1; the best D guess is TRBD2, with 5 bases matching. In nucleotide form, the sequence is TGCGCCAGCAGCCCTCGAGGGAGCGGACGGCTATCCTTCCAGAATGAGCAGTTCTTC. Its translation is CASSPRGSGRLSFQNEQFF.